This T cell receptor beta chain was documented in a study of cytomegalovirus exposure and HLA in healthy donors (dated by TCRdb to 2015 to 2018). With respect to the entire study: An earlier analysis of 587 of the donors reported approximately 280 Gb of sequence data and 95 million to 130 million unique TCR beta sequences obtained from some 170 million T cells. Among the roughly 430 genotyped donors, 81% belonged to the genetic ancestry cluster associated with self-reported Caucasian donors. To predict cytomegalovirus infection status, the study brought together high-throughput TCR immunosequencing, statistical association of individual TCRs with disease status, and machine learning. Besides the first cohort of 500 to 700 subjects, a separate validation cohort made up of some 110 different subjects was used. The aim of the study was to test whether cataloging public T cell receptors could identify signatures of past pathogen exposure. All discovery cohort repertoires had been generated using a single sequencing platform. The study profiled the T cell repertoires of hundreds of subjects by immunosequencing and related them to cytomegalovirus serostatus. Roughly 300 gigabases of sequencing data and approximately 92 million unique TCR sequences made up an early release that covered approximately 620 HLA-typed donors. A later genetic analysis used genome-wide SNP genotypes for about three fifths of the 666 donors, treating that subset as a discovery cohort. Donor age, sex, ethnicity and CMV serostatus were compiled alongside the repertoire data. A later analysis re-analyzed previously published TCR beta repertoires from 600 to 850 donors and added high-resolution HLA genotyping to study TCR occurrence patterns. In an earlier analysis of 500 to 650 of the donors, high-throughput TCR beta sequencing was used to judge whether each TCR beta V gene segment behaved as functional or pseudogenic. The number of donors typed differed by locus, with roughly 620-630 for A, B, C, DRB1 and DQB1, over 500 for DQA1, 600 to 610 for DPA1, and about 450 for DPB1. HLA typing covered class I and class II loci at four-digit resolution. Among around 400 genotyped donors of the cohort, an average of around 240,000 unique TCR beta nucleotide sequences were sequenced per donor, roughly 20% of them non-productive. Several DR-DQ haplotypes were handled as single units for association and clustering because linkage in the cohort was strong. The later analysis used no new phenotypic data to find candidate immune exposures, relying instead on TCR beta sequences and their occurrence across donors. What the study reported, not specific to this receptor: For the cohort, immune exposure information was limited to CMV serostatus. According to a later genetic analysis, donors in an Asian-associated ancestry cluster had fewer N-insertions in productive TCRs than the approximately 630-donor mean. In vitro tests confirmed that a few of the cytomegalovirus-associated TCR beta chains recognize cytomegalovirus antigens. Assigning TCR associations to individual alleles was difficult when HLA alleles, especially DR and DQ, strongly co-occurred. A later analysis found that TCR association rates varied across HLA loci, with DRB1 alleles showing the most associated TCRs and HLA-C alleles the fewest. In a later analysis, HLA-associated TCR beta chains were found to be more clonally expanded and to have lower generation probabilities than equally common non-associated chains. The authors suggested that the approach could potentially be generalized to other disease states and immunological phenotypes. A later analysis associated some 17,000 TCR beta sequences with specific HLA alleles at a false discovery rate of 0.05. Because HLA typing was unavailable for some donors at each locus, only the typed subset was used in association tests. Most TCR sequences were observed very rarely across donors, whereas some public TCRs were present in many individuals. Sequencing depth was assumed to be roughly uniform across donors in the presence/absence analyses, though that assumption may not hold. Some IMGT-functional V segments, including TRBV6-2 and TRBV6-3, could not be told apart with the 87-base-pair reads, so those segments were excluded. A cluster of highly shared sequence variants was judged likely to be a technical artifact of the sequencing pipeline. Because counts were too low, about 18 rarely observed V segments, including chromosome 9 orphons, were excluded from the earlier analysis of 587 of the donors. In a later analysis, several top co-occurrence clusters were reported to appear linked to parvovirus B19, influenza, CMV and Epstein-Barr virus. In a later analysis, most CMV-associated TCR beta chains were found to appear HLA-restricted, with HLA associations seemingly driven largely by CMV exposure. This cohort had only TCR beta chains sequenced, and the lack of alpha or paired-chain data limited which features could be detected. Broadly in line with IMGT annotations, most TCR beta V segments showed up in productive rearrangements about 90% or about 30% of the time in an earlier analysis of around 600 of the donors. Linkage disequilibrium might explain the correlated functional status among segregating V segments, but an unknown experimental factor could not be ruled out. The study gave a list of about 150 TCR beta chains associated with cytomegalovirus. A further reported finding was that TCR beta sequences accurately predicted the HLA-A and HLA-B alleles for most subjects in the first cohort. Cytomegalovirus status was reported to be diagnosed by the classifier with high specificity and sensitivity in both the original and validation cohorts. In a later genetic analysis, a missense DCLRE1C variant was associated with V-gene and J-gene trimming of TCR beta chains, and the association was replicated in an independent cohort.

The cohort consisted of 666 healthy bone marrow donors. At the time of sampling, every cohort member was nominally healthy, though immune exposures that went unrecorded were likely present. The donor was CMV seropositive and was included in the group of some 290 seropositive cohort members. A peripheral blood sample was collected from each donor, and TCR beta sequencing was performed on peripheral blood mononuclear cells. The Qiagen DNeasy Blood Extraction Kit was used to extract genomic DNA from the blood cell samples. V loses 7 bases at its end and J loses 5 bases; junction bases beyond the gene matches: 3. The germline V gene provides CDR1 SQVTM and CDR2 ANQGSEA. Reading from cysteine to phenylalanine, the CDR3 counts 12 amino acids. The read is trimmed to its CDR3 DNA, 36 bases read in frame from base 1. Note on this clone: The antigen it recognizes is unknown. No much larger clone is present one base from it, and per-base qualities are unavailable.

Library method: the immunoSEQ multiplex PCR assay. For the multiplex PCR, a mixture combining 60 forward primers for TCR Vbeta segments and 13 reverse primers for TCR Jbeta segments was used. The CDR3 region of rearranged TCR beta genes was amplified from genomic DNA with a multiplex PCR assay. Amplified TCR beta libraries were sequenced as 87-base-pair reads on the Illumina HiSeq System. The authors' analysis ran thus. Across the 640 or so repertoires, a later analysis counted approximately 75 million unique TCR beta chains, some 11 million of which were shared by at least two donors. A nearest-neighbor algorithm error-corrected the raw reads and collapsed the reads into unique sequences, merging closely related sequences to remove PCR and sequencing errors. V, D and J gene segments were assigned by aligning CDR3 sequences to IMGT reference sequences. For a sequence to be retained, a match of at least six nucleotides to both a V gene segment and a J gene segment was required. Rearrangements were called productive when the CDR3 lacked stop codons and stayed in frame with V and J; all others were non-productive. Following IMGT convention, CDR3 was defined as the stretch from the second conserved V-encoded cysteine up to the conserved J-encoded phenylalanine. The earlier analysis of roughly 590 of the donors excluded any sequence lacking an unambiguous match to a single V gene segment. An earlier analysis of about 600 of the donors called V segments functional above 56.7% productive rearrangements and segregating when the between-donor standard deviation exceeded 5%. To diagnose cytomegalovirus status from the catalog of TCR beta chain sequences, a statistical classification framework was built. In a later analysis, TCR nucleotide sequences were compared against IMGT/GENE-DB human TR gene sequences so that V and J genes could be assigned. The TCRdist pipeline was used in a later analysis to assign CDR3 sequences and most-parsimonious VDJ recombination scenarios. In a later analysis, every TCR beta chain was defined by the combination of its CDR3 amino acid sequence and its V-gene family, and reads without a unique V-gene family were dropped. A later analysis removed 550 to 650 highly shared, low-generation-probability nucleotide sequences to deal with suspected cross-contamination and a sequencing artifact. A later analysis calculated a clonal expansion index for each public chain from normalized within-repertoire ranks of inferred template counts. In a later analysis, generation probabilities were computed using a VDJ recombination model fitted to out-of-frame rearrangements, and the results were checked against IGoR. A later analysis scored TCR-TCR, TCR-HLA and TCR-CMV co-occurrence with hypergeometric tests, applying a repertoire-size bias correction to TCR pairs. A later analysis estimated false discovery rates by permuting HLA or CMV assignments 20 times. A later analysis grouped co-occurring TCRs with DBSCAN, adding TCRdist sequence similarity when clustering within HLA-allele-positive subsets. Repertoires with fewer than 30,000 or more than 120,000 public chains, plus five repertoires with anomalous nucleotide sharing, were excluded from co-occurrence clustering. TCRdb stores this immuneACCESS table with in-frame sequences only. Part of the clones is absent; in the studies checked, under half of the shortfall reflects unresolved V genes, and no reason is known for the rest. V and J calls and clone size are those listed in that table; D and trimming were worked out from the DNA. This sample comprises about 130,000 clones, about two thirds of them detected only once. The ten largest clonotypes hold over 2% of the sample.

The receptor's source is a woman aged 55-69 years in good health and CMV-seropositive. The chain links TRBV29-1 with TRBJ1-4; 8 central nucleotides agree with TRBD1. Specimen: PBMCs. The CDR3 sequence is CSGTGHNEKLFF. DNA sequence: TGCAGCGGGACAGGGCACAATGAAAAACTGTTTTTT.